The clone carrying this T cell receptor beta chain turned up a few times. Sequencing libraries for TCR beta were prepared with iRepertoire HTBI primers and Arm-PCR of CDR3 regions. TCRdb itself ran the multiplex PCR reads through MiXCR, one entry per CDR3 protein. The sample records about 530,000 distinct CDR3 sequences, about 16% being singletons. Time point indicated: newly diagnosed GD, antithyroid drugs for less than 3 months. The TCR library was made from RNA extracted from PBMCs. A roughly 9-milliliter sample of peripheral blood was drawn into EDTA tubes. This entry comes from a study of regulatory T cells in long-lasting Graves disease. Per the germline V gene, CDR1 is MNHNS and CDR2 is SASEGT. The V end lost 10 bases, the J end lost 0 bases, and 16 bases lay between the germline ends. The CDR3 covers 15 residues. The data also belong to a second study, concerning T cells in Graves' hyperthyroidism and ophthalmopathy.

The chain joins TRBV6-1 to TRBJ2-1; D tentatively fits TRBD1 or TRBD2 (5 bases each). This receptor was identified in a woman aged 40 to 65 with Graves disease. The source material was peripheral blood mononuclear cells (PBMCs), sampled at new diagnosis, from a patient treated with antithyroid drugs. The chain's CDR3 is CATTLAGNSYNEQFF. The CDR3 DNA reads TGTGCCACCACCCTAGCAGGGAACTCCTACAATGAGCAGTTCTTC.